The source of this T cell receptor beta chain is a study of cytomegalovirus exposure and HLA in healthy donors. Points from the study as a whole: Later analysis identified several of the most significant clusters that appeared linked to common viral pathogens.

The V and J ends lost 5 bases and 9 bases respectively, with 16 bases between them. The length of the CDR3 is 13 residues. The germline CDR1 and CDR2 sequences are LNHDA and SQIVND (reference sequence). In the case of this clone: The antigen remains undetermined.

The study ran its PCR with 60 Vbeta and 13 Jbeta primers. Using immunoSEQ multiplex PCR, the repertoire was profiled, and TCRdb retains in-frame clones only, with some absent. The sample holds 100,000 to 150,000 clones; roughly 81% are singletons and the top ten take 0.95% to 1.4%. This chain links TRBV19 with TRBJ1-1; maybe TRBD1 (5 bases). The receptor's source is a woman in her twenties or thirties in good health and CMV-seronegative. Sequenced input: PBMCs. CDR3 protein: CASSGAVGAQAFF. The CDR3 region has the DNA TGTGCCAGTAGTGGGGCCGTGGGCGCTCAAGCTTTCTTT.